Listed here is a single TCR beta chain. What this receptor recognizes is not known. The input lacks base qualities; no much larger clone sits a single base away. Collaborating institutions collected whole blood in K2EDTA tubes following their own protocols. Collaborator samples were shipped for TCRbeta analysis as frozen whole blood, isolated PBMCs, or DNA extracted from either sample type. The immunoSEQ Assay, a bias-controlled multiplex PCR, was used to amplify TCRbeta CDR3 regions from genomic DNA. On the study's bioinformatics: The number of nucleated cells in each sample was estimated by amplification of reference gene primers within the assay. To quantify the absolute abundance of each unique TCRbeta CDR3 rearrangement, sequence reads were collapsed and filtered. For each sample, productive Simpson clonality was calculated by taking the square root of Simpson's diversity index across productive rearrangements. What TCRdb holds here is the immuneACCESS table cut down to in-frame rearrangements. Part of the clones is not present; checked against another copy, under half of the missing clones reflect an unresolved V gene, and the others are unexplained. The V and J calls and clone size are taken from that table; D and trimming were inferred from the DNA. The sample profile shows 60,000 to 80,000 clones; 88% of them were found once. The ten largest clonotypes hold around 3.6% of the sample.

This entry comes from a study of blood T cell repertoires in COVID-19 (dated by TCRdb to about 2020). As for the study more broadly: Samples from collaborators originated in the United States, Italy and Spain and spanned both the acute and convalescent phases of COVID-19. The material from the prospective study consisted of cDNA or gDNA derived from T cells, B-cell-depleted T cells, or PBMCs. Subjects who had been exposed to COVID-19, were actively infected with it, or had recovered from it provided the deeply sampled blood TCRbeta repertoires that made up the dataset. The repertoires were released in a freely available public database intended as a resource for research on the immune response to SARS-CoV-2. Samples came from the ongoing ImmuneRACE study (first 160 participants) plus 1,254 subjects from 6 global collaborators. The sample metadata nearly always contained a de-identified subject ID, COVID-19 status, age in years and sex. Where available, HLA class I and class II types were obtained from metadata supplied by the sample provider rather than from assay-based typing. General study outcomes and caveats: Clinical and demographic metadata were provided uncurated, with the amount varying by source and participant.

Trimming at the junction amounts to 1 base on V and 6 bases on J, and the germline ends lie 9 bases apart. The germline V gene encodes CDR1 LGHNA and CDR2 YSLEER. Including cysteine and phenylalanine, the CDR3 has 14 amino acids. Just the 42-base CDR3 DNA is kept, in frame starting at base 1. Sequencing input: peripheral blood. The source of this sequence is a human donor in a cohort sampled during active COVID-19. The V gene is TRBV4-3 and the J gene is TRBJ2-2, with the D gene not confidently named. DNA sequence: TGCGCCAGCAGCCAAGGGGCCTCGTCCGGGGAGCTGTTTTTT. It translates as CASSQGASSGELFF.